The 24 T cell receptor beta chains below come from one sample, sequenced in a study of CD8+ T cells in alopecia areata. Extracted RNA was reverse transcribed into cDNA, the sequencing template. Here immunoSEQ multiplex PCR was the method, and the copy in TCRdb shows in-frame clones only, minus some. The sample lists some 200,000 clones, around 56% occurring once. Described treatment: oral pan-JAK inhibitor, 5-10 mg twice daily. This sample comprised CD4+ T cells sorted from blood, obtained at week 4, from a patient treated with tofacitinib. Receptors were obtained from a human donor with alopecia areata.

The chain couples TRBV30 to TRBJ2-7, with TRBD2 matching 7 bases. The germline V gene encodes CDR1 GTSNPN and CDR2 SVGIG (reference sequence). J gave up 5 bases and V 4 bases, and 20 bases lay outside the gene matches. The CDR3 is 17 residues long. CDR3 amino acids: CAWTAVPTLGRVDEQYF. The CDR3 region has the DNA TGTGCCTGGACTGCTGTCCCGACCCTGGGGAGGGTTGACGAGCAGTACTTC.

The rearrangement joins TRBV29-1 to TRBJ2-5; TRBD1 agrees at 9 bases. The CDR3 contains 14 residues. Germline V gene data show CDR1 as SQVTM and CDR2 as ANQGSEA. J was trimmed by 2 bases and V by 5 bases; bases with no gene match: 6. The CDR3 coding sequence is TGCAGCGTTCCGCCGGGACAGGGACAAGAGACCCAGTACTTC. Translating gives CSVPPGQGQETQYF.

In DNA form, the CDR3 reads TGTGCCTGGAAGGGAGGTTGGGGGGCCAACGTCCTGACTTTC. Residues: CAWKGGWGANVLTF. The chain recombines TRBV30 with TRBJ2-6, with D possibly matching TRBD2 (6 bases). CDR3 length: 14 residues. Germline lookup yields CDR1 GTSNPN and CDR2 SVGIG (reference sequence). V lost 4 bases, J lost 4 bases, and 11 bases lay in between.

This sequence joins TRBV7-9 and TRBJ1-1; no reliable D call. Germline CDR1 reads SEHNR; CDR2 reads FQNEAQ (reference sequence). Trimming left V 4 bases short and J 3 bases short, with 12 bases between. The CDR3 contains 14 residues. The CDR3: CASSSQSRDTEAFF. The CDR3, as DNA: TGTGCCAGCAGCTCACAGTCTCGGGACACTGAAGCTTTCTTT.

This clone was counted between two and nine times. CDR3 protein: CASSQWDAGELFF. The CDR3 DNA reads TGTGCCAGCAGCCAATGGGACGCCGGGGAGCTGTTTTTT. This chain uses TRBV14 with TRBJ2-2; D is possibly TRBD1 or TRBD2 (5 bases each). The CDR3 has 13 amino acids. V was clipped by 2 bases and J by 6 bases, with 7 bases between them. CDR1 is SGHDN and CDR2 is FVKESK in the germline V gene.

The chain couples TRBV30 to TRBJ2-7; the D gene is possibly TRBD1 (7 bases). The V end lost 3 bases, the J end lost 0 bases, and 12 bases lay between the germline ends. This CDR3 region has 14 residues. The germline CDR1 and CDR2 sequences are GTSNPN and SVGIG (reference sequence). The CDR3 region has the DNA TGTGCCTGGAGGCAGGGGGGTCGCTCCTACGAGCAGTACTTC. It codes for CAWRQGGRSYEQYF. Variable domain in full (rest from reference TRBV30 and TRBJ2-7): SQTIHQWPATLVQPVGSPLSLECTVEGTSNPNLYWYRQAAGRGLQLLFYSVGIGQISSEVPQNLSASRPQDRQFILSSKKLLLSDSGFYLCAWRQGGRSYEQYFGPGTRLTVT.

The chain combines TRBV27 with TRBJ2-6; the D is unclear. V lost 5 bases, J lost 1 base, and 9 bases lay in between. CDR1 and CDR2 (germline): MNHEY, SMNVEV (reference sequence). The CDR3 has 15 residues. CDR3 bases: TGTGCCAGCAGTCAGAGGTCATCTGGGGCCAACGTCCTGACTTTC. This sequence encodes CASSQRSSGANVLTF.

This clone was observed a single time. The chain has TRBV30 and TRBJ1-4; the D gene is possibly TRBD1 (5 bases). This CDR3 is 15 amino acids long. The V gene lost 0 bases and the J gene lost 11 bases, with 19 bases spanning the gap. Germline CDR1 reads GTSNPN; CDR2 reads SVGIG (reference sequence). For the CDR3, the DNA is TGTGCCTGGAGTGTACTCGGGACCGCCCGCACGAAACTGTTTTTT. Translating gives CAWSVLGTARTKLFF.

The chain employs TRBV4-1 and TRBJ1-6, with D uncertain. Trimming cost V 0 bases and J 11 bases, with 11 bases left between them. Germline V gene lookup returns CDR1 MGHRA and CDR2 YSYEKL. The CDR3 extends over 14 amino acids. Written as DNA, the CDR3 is TGCGCCAGCAGCCAAGATCAGAGTGGGACACCCCTCCACTTT. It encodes CASSQDQSGTPLHF.

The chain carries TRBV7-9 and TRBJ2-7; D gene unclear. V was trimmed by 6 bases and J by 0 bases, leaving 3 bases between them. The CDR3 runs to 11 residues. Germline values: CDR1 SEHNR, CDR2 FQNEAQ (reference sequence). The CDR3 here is CASSRSYEQYF. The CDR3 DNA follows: TGTGCCAGCAGTCGCTCCTACGAGCAGTACTTC.

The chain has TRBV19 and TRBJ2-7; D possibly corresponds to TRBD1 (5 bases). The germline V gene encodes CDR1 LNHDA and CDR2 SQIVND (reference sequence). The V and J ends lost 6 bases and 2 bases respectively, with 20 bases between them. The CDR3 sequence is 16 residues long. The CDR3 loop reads CASRPYVGAIPYEQYF. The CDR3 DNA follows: TGTGCCAGTAGGCCCTATGTAGGGGCCATCCCCTACGAGCAGTACTTC.

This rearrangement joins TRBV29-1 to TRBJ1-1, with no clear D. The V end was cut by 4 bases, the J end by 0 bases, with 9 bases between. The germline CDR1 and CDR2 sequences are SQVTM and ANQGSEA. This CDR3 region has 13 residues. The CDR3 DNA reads TGCAGCGTTGGTCATAAAGTGAACACTGAAGCTTTCTTT. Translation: CSVGHKVNTEAFF. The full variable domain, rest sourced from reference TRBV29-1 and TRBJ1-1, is SAVISQKPSRDICQRGTSLTIQCQVDSQVTMMFWYRQQPGQSLTLIATANQGSEATYESGFVIDKFPISRPNLTFSTLTVSNMSPEDSSIYLCSVGHKVNTEAFFGQGTRLTVV.

CDR3 protein: CASSLGGGGYGYTF. The DNA for the CDR3 is TGTGCCAGCAGTTTAGGAGGAGGCGGGTATGGCTACACCTTC. The V call is TRBV28, the J call TRBJ1-2, with D unresolved. Germline assignment: CDR1 MDHEN and CDR2 SYDVKM. Trimming took 2 bases from V and 5 from J, leaving 12 bases between them. The CDR3 has 14 residues.

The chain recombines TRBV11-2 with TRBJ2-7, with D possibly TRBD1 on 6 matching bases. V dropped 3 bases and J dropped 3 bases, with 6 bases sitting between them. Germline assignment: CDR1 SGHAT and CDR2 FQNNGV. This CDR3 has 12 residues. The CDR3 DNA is TGTGCCAGCAGCTTGGACAGCTACGAGCAGTACTTC. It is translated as CASSLDSYEQYF.

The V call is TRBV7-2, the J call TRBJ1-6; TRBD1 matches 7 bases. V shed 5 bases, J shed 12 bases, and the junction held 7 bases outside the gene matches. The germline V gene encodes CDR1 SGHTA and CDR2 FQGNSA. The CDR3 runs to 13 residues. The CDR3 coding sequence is TGTGCCAGCAGCAGCACAGGGGTCGGACCCCTCCACTTT. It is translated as CASSSTGVGPLHF.

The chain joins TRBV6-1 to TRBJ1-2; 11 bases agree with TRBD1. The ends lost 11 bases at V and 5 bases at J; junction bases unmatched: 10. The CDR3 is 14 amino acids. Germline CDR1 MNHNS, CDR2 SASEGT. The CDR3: CASSPGQGVYGYTF. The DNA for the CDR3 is TGTGCCTCCTCACCGGGACAGGGGGTATATGGCTACACCTTC.

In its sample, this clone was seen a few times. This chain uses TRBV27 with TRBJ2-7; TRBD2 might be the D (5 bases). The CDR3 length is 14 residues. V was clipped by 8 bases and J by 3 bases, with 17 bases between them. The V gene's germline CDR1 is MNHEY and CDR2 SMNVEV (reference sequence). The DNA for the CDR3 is TGTGCCAGCCGAAGGACTCTGGTGGTCTACGAGCAGTACTTC. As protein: CASRRTLVVYEQYF.

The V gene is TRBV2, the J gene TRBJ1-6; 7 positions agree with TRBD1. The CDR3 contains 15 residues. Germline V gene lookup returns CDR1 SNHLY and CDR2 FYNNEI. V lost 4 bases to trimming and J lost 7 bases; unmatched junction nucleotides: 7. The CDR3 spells CASSGGGGWNSPLHF. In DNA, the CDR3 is TGTGCCAGCAGTGGAGGGGGCGGTTGGAATTCACCCCTCCACTTT.

CDR3 amino acids: CAWRDSGNTIYF. CDR3 in DNA: TGTGCCTGGAGGGACTCTGGAAACACCATATATTTT. The V call is TRBV30, the J call TRBJ1-3; D not certain. V shed 3 bases and J shed 0 bases, with 3 bases lying between them. CDR3 length equals 12 residues. CDR1 and CDR2 (germline): GTSNPN, SVGIG (reference sequence).

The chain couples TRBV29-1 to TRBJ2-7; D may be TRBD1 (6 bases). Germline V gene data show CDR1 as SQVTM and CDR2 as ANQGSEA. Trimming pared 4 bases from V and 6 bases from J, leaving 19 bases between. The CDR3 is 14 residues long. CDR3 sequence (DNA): TGCAGCGTTGTAATCGGTCAGGGGTACGGCGAGCAGTACTTC. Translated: CSVVIGQGYGEQYF.

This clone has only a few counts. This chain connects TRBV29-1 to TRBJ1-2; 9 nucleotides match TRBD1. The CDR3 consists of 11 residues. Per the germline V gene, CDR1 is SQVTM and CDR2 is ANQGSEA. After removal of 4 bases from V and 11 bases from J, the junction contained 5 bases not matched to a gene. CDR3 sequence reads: CSVGGTGIYTF. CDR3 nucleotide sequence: TGCAGCGTTGGGGGGACAGGGATTTACACCTTC.

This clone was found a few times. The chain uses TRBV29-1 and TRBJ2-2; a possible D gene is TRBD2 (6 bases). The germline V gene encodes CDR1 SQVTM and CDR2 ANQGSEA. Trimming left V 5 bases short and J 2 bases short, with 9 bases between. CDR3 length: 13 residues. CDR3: CSVRDSNTGELFF. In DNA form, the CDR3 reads TGCAGCGTTAGGGACTCTAACACCGGGGAGCTGTTTTTT.

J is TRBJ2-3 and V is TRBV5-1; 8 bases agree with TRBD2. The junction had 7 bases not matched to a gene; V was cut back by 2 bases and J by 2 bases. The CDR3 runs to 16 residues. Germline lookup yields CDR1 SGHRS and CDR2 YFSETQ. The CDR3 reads CASSFNLAGLTDTQYF. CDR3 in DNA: TGCGCCAGCAGCTTCAATCTAGCGGGCCTCACAGATACGCAGTATTTT.

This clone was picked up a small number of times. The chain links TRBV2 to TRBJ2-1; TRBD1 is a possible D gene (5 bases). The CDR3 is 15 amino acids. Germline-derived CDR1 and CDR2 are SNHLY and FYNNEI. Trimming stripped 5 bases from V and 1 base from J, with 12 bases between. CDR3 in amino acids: CASSLSTASYNEQFF. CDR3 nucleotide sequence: TGTGCCAGCAGTCTGTCGACAGCTTCCTACAATGAGCAGTTCTTC.